The 30 T cell receptor beta chains below were found in one sample sequenced in a study of shared clonotypes between healthy human individuals. The naive CD8 fraction comprised CD45RO-negative cells positively selected for CCR7 and excluded terminally differentiated effector memory CD45RA+ cells. Sequencing was performed with immunoSEQ multiplex PCR; in TCRdb, only in-frame clones are kept and a portion is missing. This sample has millions of clones, with 90% to 95% found just once. Source material: naive CD8+ T cells from PBMCs. The receptors stem from a man between 18 and 29 years old in good health. Some clones in this sample may be carry-over from other donors' samples.

This clone was seen only once. Different DNA sequences within this sample yield the same CDR3. V is TRBV27 and J is TRBJ2-2; 7 bases agree with TRBD2. The CDR3 spans 13 residues. Trimming cost V 3 bases and J 7 bases; bases outside gene matches: 2. Germline values: CDR1 MNHEY, CDR2 SMNVEV (reference sequence). The DNA for the CDR3 is TGTGCCAGCAGTTTCCGGGGGGACGGGGAGCTGTTTTTT. Protein product: CASSFRGDGELFF.

The chain is built from TRBV11-2 and TRBJ2-5, with 13 bases identical to TRBD2. Germline CDR1 is SGHAT and CDR2 is FQNNGV. With V trimmed by 5 bases and J by 5 bases, 17 bases remained unmatched. The CDR3 is 19 amino acids. CDR3 sequence reads: CASSPRTSGRAIRMETQYF. CDR3 DNA sequence: TGTGCCAGCAGCCCCCGAACTAGCGGGAGGGCCATCAGGATGGAGACCCAGTACTTC.

The J gene is TRBJ2-7, the V gene TRBV29-1; TRBD1 matches at 11 bases. Trimming at V came to 6 bases and at J to 6 bases, leaving 16 bases not matched to a gene. The CDR3 length is 16 residues. From germline, CDR1 is SQVTM and CDR2 ANQGSEA. The CDR3 is CSVAPGTGGTPGEQYF. The CDR3 DNA follows: TGCAGCGTCGCCCCCGGGACAGGGGGTACCCCCGGCGAGCAGTACTTC.

The rearrangement links TRBV18 to TRBJ2-3; no firm D call. The ends were cut back, 1 base at V and 3 bases at J, with 8 bases in the middle. The length of the CDR3 is 14 residues. Germline assignment: CDR1 KGHSH and CDR2 LQKENI. The CDR3 spells CASSPLRETDTQYF. The CDR3 nucleotides read TGTGCCAGCTCACCACTAAGGGAAACAGATACGCAGTATTTT.

Notes on this clone: Other nucleotide sequences from this sample produce the same CDR3. This chain connects TRBV14 to TRBJ2-1; 10 bases agree with TRBD2. Unmatched junction bases numbered 3, after V lost 3 bases and J lost 1 base. The CDR3 contains 16 residues. Per germline, CDR1 SGHDN and CDR2 FVKESK. The CDR3 DNA sequence: TGTGCCAGCAGCCACCTGACTAGCGGGTCCTACAATGAGCAGTTCTTC. Amino acid sequence: CASSHLTSGSYNEQFF.

This chain links TRBV5-4 with TRBJ2-7; 11 nucleotides align to TRBD2. The CDR3 extends over 16 amino acids. The germline CDR1 and CDR2 sequences are SGHNT and YYREEE (reference sequence). V shed 3 bases and J 12 bases; nucleotides not matched to a gene: 17. The CDR3 spells CASSWRGETSGTRSYF. The DNA for the CDR3 is TGTGCCAGCAGCTGGCGGGGAGAGACTAGCGGGACCCGGTCGTACTTC.

The chain couples TRBV9 to TRBJ2-1; TRBD2 agrees at 12 bases. Germline CDR1 is SGDLS and CDR2 is YYNGEE. V shed 3 bases, J shed 10 bases, and the junction held 11 bases outside the gene matches. The CDR3 runs 16 residues. The CDR3 spells CASSAPSGRASWEQFF. The CDR3 DNA is TGTGCCAGCAGCGCCCCTAGCGGGAGGGCCTCTTGGGAGCAGTTCTTC.

The chain recombines TRBV27 with TRBJ1-1, with D possibly being TRBD1 (5 bases). V was clipped by 4 bases and J by 6 bases, with 18 bases between them. Germline V gene sequence: CDR1 MNHEY, CDR2 SMNVEV (reference sequence). The CDR3 contains 15 residues. CDR3 sequence reads: CASSSGGGPPSEAFF. The CDR3 nucleotides read TGTGCCAGCAGTTCGGGGGGGGGTCCCCCTTCTGAAGCTTTCTTT.

This rearrangement joins TRBV5-6 to TRBJ1-5; a possible D gene is TRBD1 (5 bases). Looked up from germline, CDR1 is SGHDT and CDR2 is YYEEEE. CDR3 length equals 14 residues. V was pared by 3 bases and J by 5 bases, with 12 bases between. This CDR3 is CASSSIGAYQPQHF. As DNA, the CDR3 is TGTGCCAGCAGCTCCATTGGGGCGTATCAGCCCCAGCATTTT.

The genes are TRBV14 and TRBJ2-3, with D tentatively TRBD2 (6 bases). CDR1 is SGHDN and CDR2 is FVKESK in the germline V gene. CDR3 length equals 15 residues. Trimming cost V 4 bases and J 5 bases, with 16 bases left between them. CDR3 bases: TGTGCCAGCAGCCGACCGGGACTCAGTCGAGATACGCAGTATTTT. It yields the protein CASSRPGLSRDTQYF.

CDR3 in DNA: TGTGCCAGCAGCTTAGCGAGGGGGAGAGGAAATGAAAAACTGTTTTTT. This gives the protein CASSLARGRGNEKLFF. The chain is built from TRBV7-6 and TRBJ1-4; D is perhaps TRBD1 (6 bases). Germline V gene data show CDR1 as SGHVS and CDR2 as FNYEAQ. The CDR3 runs to 16 residues. V was clipped by 0 bases and J by 5 bases, with 13 bases between them.

The V gene is TRBV15, the J gene TRBJ1-4; unclear D gene. The length of the CDR3 is 18 residues. The germline V gene encodes CDR1 LNHNV and CDR2 YYDKDF (reference sequence). Trimming took off 0 bases at V and 2 bases at J, with 16 bases between the two ends. CDR3 amino acids: CATSRDRWTRSTNEKLFF. The CDR3 DNA reads as TGTGCCACCAGCAGAGATCGTTGGACCCGGTCGACTAATGAAAAACTGTTTTTT.

The chain uses TRBV30 and TRBJ2-3, with 13 nucleotides matching TRBD2. The germline gives CDR1 GTSNPN, CDR2 SVGIG (reference sequence). The CDR3 sequence is 18 residues long. V lost 2 bases and J lost 2; bases outside the gene matches: 10. CDR3: CAWSLPGGLAGDTDTQYF. CDR3 bases: TGTGCCTGGAGTCTGCCCGGTGGACTAGCGGGAGACACAGATACGCAGTATTTT.

The gene calls are TRBV21-1 and TRBJ2-7; the table's D call TRBD2 went unverified against the DNA. TRBV21-1 is listed as a pseudogene. The CDR3 spans 12 residues. CDR3 sequence reads: CASSKDSHEQYF. CDR3 in DNA: TGTGCCAGCAGCAAAGATAGTCACGAGCAGTACTTC.

About this clone: Other DNA sequences of this sample code for an identical CDR3. The chain links TRBV27 to TRBJ2-7, with 12 bases that match TRBD1. V trimming: 5 bases; J trimming: 4 bases; junction bases outside the gene matches: 6. This CDR3 spans 15 amino acids. Germline CDR1 MNHEY, CDR2 SMNVEV (reference sequence). CDR3: CASSLRDRGLYEQYF. Written as DNA, the CDR3 is TGTGCCAGCAGTCTCCGGGACAGGGGGCTATACGAGCAGTACTTC.

The V gene is TRBV13, the J gene TRBJ2-5, with 8 bases that match TRBD1. Germline trimming cut 5 bases from V and 4 bases from J; bases unmatched to any gene: 6. The CDR3 is 14 amino acids. Germline V CDR1 and CDR2: PRHDT, FYEKMQ (reference sequence). CDR3 sequence: CASSTGGTGETQYF. CDR3 nucleotide sequence: TGTGCCAGCAGCACAGGGGGAACCGGAGAGACCCAGTACTTC.

V is TRBV4-1 and J is TRBJ2-5; TRBD1 is a possible D gene (5 bases). The ends were cut back, 0 bases at V and 2 bases at J, with 13 bases in the middle. The CDR3 runs to 16 residues. Looked up from germline, CDR1 is MGHRA and CDR2 is YSYEKL. The CDR3 DNA reads TGCGCCAGCAGCCAAGATGTCGGACATATACAAGAGACCCAGTACTTC. Translating it yields CASSQDVGHIQETQYF.

The rearrangement joins TRBV27 to TRBJ2-7; TRBD1 matches at 7 bases. The CDR3 runs 15 residues. The V gene's germline CDR1 is MNHEY and CDR2 SMNVEV (reference sequence). The V segment lost 6 bases and the J segment 4 bases; nucleotides outside the gene matches: 12. The CDR3 DNA reads as TGTGCCAGCAGCCTAAACAGGGGAGTCGTTTACGAGCAGTACTTC. Translating it yields CASSLNRGVVYEQYF.

The chain employs TRBV9 and TRBJ2-1, with D perhaps matching TRBD1 (6 bases). Trimming pared 0 bases from V and 0 bases from J, leaving 13 bases between. Germline V lookup: CDR1 SGDLS, CDR2 YYNGEE. CDR3 length equals 17 residues. CDR3 region: CASSVGPEGGSYNEQFF. CDR3 coding DNA: TGTGCCAGCAGCGTAGGCCCCGAAGGGGGCTCCTACAATGAGCAGTTCTTC.

This clone was detected only once. At the DNA level, this CDR3 is encoded by other sequences in the same sample as well. The rearrangement uses TRBV2 and TRBJ2-1, with D hard to call. The CDR3 is 13 residues long. Trimming stripped 1 base from V and 4 bases from J, with 5 bases between. CDR1 is SNHLY and CDR2 is FYNNEI in the germline V gene. This CDR3 is CASSEGRYNEQFF. CDR3 DNA: TGTGCCAGCAGTGAAGGGCGGTACAATGAGCAGTTCTTC. The full variable domain, completed using reference TRBV2 and TRBJ2-1, is EPEVTQTPSHQVTQMGQEVILRCVPISNHLYFYWYRQILGQKVEFLVSFYNNEISEKSEIFDDQFSVERPDGSNFTLKIRSTKLEDSAMYFCASSEGRYNEQFFGPGTRLTVL.

The chain uses TRBV27 and TRBJ1-2, with a tentative D call TRBD1 (6 bases). Trimming took off 3 bases at V and 7 bases at J, with 15 bases between the two ends. CDR1 is MNHEY and CDR2 is SMNVEV in the germline V gene (reference sequence). The CDR3 covers 14 residues. DNA of the CDR3: TGTGCCAGCAGTTTCATCCAGGGGACGGGTGGCTACACCTTC. Translated: CASSFIQGTGGYTF.

The chain uses TRBV9 and TRBJ2-2; D possibly matches TRBD1 or TRBD2 (5 bases each). Germline V gene lookup returns CDR1 SGDLS and CDR2 YYNGEE. This CDR3 has 15 amino acids. Trimming removed 6 bases from V and 0 bases from J, with 12 bases in between. The CDR3 spells CASTWDASNTGELFF. The DNA of the CDR3 is TGTGCCAGCACTTGGGACGCCTCGAACACCGGGGAGCTGTTTTTT. Filled out from reference TRBV9 and TRBJ2-2, the complete variable domain reads DSGVTQTPKHLITATGQRVTLRCSPRSGDLSVYWYQQSLDQGLQFLIQYYNGEERAKGNILERFSAQQFPDLHSELNLSSLELGDSALYFCASTWDASNTGELFFGEGSRLTVL.

This chain connects TRBV27 to TRBJ2-1; D may be TRBD1 (6 bases). V shed 5 bases and J shed 4 bases, with 12 bases lying between them. The CDR3 length is 14 residues. Germline V gene data show CDR1 as MNHEY and CDR2 as SMNVEV (reference sequence). The CDR3 bases are TGTGCCAGCAGTCGACAGGATACATACAATGAGCAGTTCTTC. This gives the protein CASSRQDTYNEQFF.

The rearrangement links TRBV5-1 to TRBJ2-3, with 7 bases lining up with TRBD1. CDR1 and CDR2 from the germline V gene are SGHRS and YFSETQ. The J segment lost 2 bases and the V segment lost 3 bases, leaving 6 bases of the junction unmatched. The CDR3 totals 15 residues. The CDR3 loop is CASSSDREFTDTQYF. The CDR3 nucleotides are TGCGCCAGCAGCTCCGACAGGGAATTCACAGATACGCAGTATTTT.

This clone showed up just once. This chain connects TRBV7-9 to TRBJ2-7; 7 nucleotides match TRBD2. After removal of 0 bases from V and 3 bases from J, the junction contained 2 bases not matched to a gene. The germline CDR1 and CDR2 sequences are SEHNR and FQNEAQ (reference sequence). The CDR3 sequence is 14 residues long. CDR3 sequence (DNA): TGTGCCAGCAGCTTAGCGACTAGCAGCTACGAGCAGTACTTC. It codes for CASSLATSSYEQYF.

The chain has TRBV29-1 and TRBJ2-7; weak D call: TRBD1 (6 bases). This CDR3 comprises 14 residues. V was shortened by 7 bases and J by 1 base, with 17 bases between the two germline ends. CDR1 is SQVTM and CDR2 is ANQGSEA in the germline V gene. DNA of the CDR3: TGCAGCGCTGTGGCAGGGGTAATGTCCTACGAGCAGTACTTC. Translated: CSAVAGVMSYEQYF.

V and J are TRBV7-8 and TRBJ2-1, with TRBD2 matching over 7 bases. After removal of 1 base from V and 8 bases from J, the junction contained 26 bases not matched to a gene. The CDR3 runs 21 residues. Germline CDR1 reads SGHVS; CDR2 reads FQNEAQ. The DNA for the CDR3 is TGTGCCAGCAGCTTAGTCCGTCCGCAGGGTTTTCGTGCGGGAGAGGGACATGAGCAGTTCTTC. This sequence encodes CASSLVRPQGFRAGEGHEQFF.

The V call is TRBV9, the J call TRBJ2-1, with 13 bases matching TRBD2. V shed 3 bases, J shed 7 bases, and the junction held 7 bases outside the gene matches. Germline CDR1 reads SGDLS; CDR2 reads YYNGEE. This CDR3 spans 16 amino acids. CDR3 DNA sequence: TGTGCCAGCAGCGAGGGACTAGCGGGACGCACAAATGAGCAGTTCTTC. This translates into CASSEGLAGRTNEQFF.

The rearrangement uses TRBV27 and TRBJ2-7; a weak D match, TRBD1 (6 bases). CDR3 length: 14 amino acids. CDR1 and CDR2 from the germline V gene are MNHEY and SMNVEV (reference sequence). V shed 5 bases and J shed 2 bases, with 13 bases lying between them. As DNA, the CDR3 is TGTGCCAGCAGTCCAAAGACAGGCACCTACGAGCAGTACTTC. This sequence encodes CASSPKTGTYEQYF.

V gene TRBV7-9 combines with J gene TRBJ2-5; possibly TRBD2 for D (6 bases). The V and J ends lost 2 bases and 0 bases respectively, with 16 bases between them. The CDR3 has 17 amino acids. CDR1 is SEHNR, CDR2 FQNEAQ, per germline (reference sequence). CDR3 residues: CASSLTGASPYQETQYF. CDR3 coding DNA: TGTGCCAGCAGCTTAACGGGAGCCTCACCGTACCAAGAGACCCAGTACTTC.